This TCR beta chain was recorded in a study of shared clonotypes between healthy human individuals. Turning to the study itself: Three CD4 naive, three CD4 memory, two CD8 naive and one CD8 memory plate were used per donor.

This table comes from immunoSEQ multiplex PCR, and its TCRdb copy is limited to in-frame clones, with some not included. The table shows about 2.3 million clones, with approximately 95% occurring only once. The CDR3 consists of 15 residues. Germline V gene sequence: CDR1 SQVTM, CDR2 ANQGSEA. Trimming at V came to 4 bases and at J to 6 bases, leaving 8 bases not matched to a gene. This TCR derives from a man younger than 35 in good health. Some clones in this sample may be carry-over from other donors' samples. V usage is TRBV29-1 and J usage is TRBJ2-3; the match to TRBD2 covers 12 bases. The sample taken for sequencing was naive CD4+ T cells from PBMCs. Subset denoted: CD45RA+ positively selected. The chain's CDR3 is CSVGRTSGEGDTQYF. The CDR3 DNA sequence: TGCAGCGTTGGACGGACTAGCGGGGAAGGGGATACGCAGTATTTT.